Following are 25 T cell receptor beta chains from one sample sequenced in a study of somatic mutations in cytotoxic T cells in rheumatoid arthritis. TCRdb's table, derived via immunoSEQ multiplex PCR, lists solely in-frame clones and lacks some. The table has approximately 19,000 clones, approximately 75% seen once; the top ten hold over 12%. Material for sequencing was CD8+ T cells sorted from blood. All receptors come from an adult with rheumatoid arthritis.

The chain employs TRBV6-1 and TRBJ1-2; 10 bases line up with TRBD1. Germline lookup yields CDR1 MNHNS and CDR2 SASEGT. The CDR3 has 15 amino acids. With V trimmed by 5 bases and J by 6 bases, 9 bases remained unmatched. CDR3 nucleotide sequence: TGTGCCAGCAGTTCATCCGGGACAGGGGTAAATGGCTACACCTTC. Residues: CASSSSGTGVNGYTF.

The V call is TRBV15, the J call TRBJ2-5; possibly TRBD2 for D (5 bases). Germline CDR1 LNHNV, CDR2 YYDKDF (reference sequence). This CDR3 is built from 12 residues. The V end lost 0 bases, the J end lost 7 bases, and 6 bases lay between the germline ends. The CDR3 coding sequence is TGTGCCACCAGCAGAGATGGAGGGACCCAGTACTTC. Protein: CATSRDGGTQYF.

DNA for the CDR3: TGTGCCAGCAGATTAGCGGGGGTCATTTACACCGGGGAGCTGTTTTTT. Translation gives CASRLAGVIYTGELFF. The chain joins TRBV28 to TRBJ2-2; TRBD2 agrees at 9 bases. Per germline, CDR1 MDHEN and CDR2 SYDVKM. J lost 3 bases, V lost 6 bases, and 8 bases had no gene match. The CDR3 runs to 16 residues.

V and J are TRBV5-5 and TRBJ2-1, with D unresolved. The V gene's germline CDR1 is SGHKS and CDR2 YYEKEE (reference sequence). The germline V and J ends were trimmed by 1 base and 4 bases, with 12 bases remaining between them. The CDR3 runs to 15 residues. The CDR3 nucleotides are TGTGCCAGCAGCTTGTCATCGAGTAGGTACAATGAGCAGTTCTTC. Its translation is CASSLSSSRYNEQFF.

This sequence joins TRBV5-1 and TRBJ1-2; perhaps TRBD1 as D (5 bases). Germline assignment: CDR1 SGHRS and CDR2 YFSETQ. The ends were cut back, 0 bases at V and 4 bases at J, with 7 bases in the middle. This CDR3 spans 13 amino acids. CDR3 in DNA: TGCGCCAGCAGCTTGGGACAGTTCTATGGCTACACCTTC. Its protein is CASSLGQFYGYTF.

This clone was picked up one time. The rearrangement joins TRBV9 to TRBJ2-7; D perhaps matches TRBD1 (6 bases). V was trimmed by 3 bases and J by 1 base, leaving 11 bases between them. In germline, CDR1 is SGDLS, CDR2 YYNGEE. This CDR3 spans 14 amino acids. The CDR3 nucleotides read TGTGCCAGCAGCGGAGAGGACAGATCCTACGAGCAGTACTTC. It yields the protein CASSGEDRSYEQYF. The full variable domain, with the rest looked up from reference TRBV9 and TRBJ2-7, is DSGVTQTPKHLITATGQRVTLRCSPRSGDLSVYWYQQSLDQGLQFLIQYYNGEERAKGNILERFSAQQFPDLHSELNLSSLELGDSALYFCASSGEDRSYEQYFGPGTRLTVT.

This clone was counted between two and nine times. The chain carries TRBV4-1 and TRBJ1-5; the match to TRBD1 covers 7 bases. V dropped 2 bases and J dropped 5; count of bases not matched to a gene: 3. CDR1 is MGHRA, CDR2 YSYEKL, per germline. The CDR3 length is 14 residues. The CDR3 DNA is TGCGCCAGCAGCCAAACAGGGGCGGATCAGCCCCAGCATTTT. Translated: CASSQTGADQPQHF.

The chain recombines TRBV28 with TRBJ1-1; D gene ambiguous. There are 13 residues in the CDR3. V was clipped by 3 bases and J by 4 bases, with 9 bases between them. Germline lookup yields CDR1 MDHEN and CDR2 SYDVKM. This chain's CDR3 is CASSLLTITEAFF. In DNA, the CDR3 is TGTGCCAGCAGTTTGCTTACAATCACTGAAGCTTTCTTT.

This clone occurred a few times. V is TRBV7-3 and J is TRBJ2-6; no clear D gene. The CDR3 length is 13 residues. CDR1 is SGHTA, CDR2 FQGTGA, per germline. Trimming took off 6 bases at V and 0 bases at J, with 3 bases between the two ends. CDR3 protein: CASSYSGANVLTF. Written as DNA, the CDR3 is TGTGCCAGCAGTTACTCTGGGGCCAACGTCCTGACTTTC. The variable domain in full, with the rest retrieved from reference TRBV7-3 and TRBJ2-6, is GAGVSQTPSNKVTEKGKYVELRCDPISGHTALYWYRQSLGQGPEFLIYFQGTGAADDSGLPNDRFFAVRPEGSVSTLKIQRTERGDSAVYLCASSYSGANVLTFGAGSRLTVL.

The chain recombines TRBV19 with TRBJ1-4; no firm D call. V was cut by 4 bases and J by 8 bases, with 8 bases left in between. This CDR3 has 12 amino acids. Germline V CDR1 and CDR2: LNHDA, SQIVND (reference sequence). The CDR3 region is CASSKGFEKLFF. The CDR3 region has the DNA TGTGCCAGTAGTAAGGGTTTCGAAAAACTGTTTTTT.

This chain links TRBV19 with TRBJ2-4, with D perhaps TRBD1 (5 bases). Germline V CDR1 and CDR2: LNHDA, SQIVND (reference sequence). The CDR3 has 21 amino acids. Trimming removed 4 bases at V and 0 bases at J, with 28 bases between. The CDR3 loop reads CASSNKGSSYTGMVAKNIQYF. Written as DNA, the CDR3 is TGTGCCAGTAGTAATAAGGGGTCCAGTTACACAGGCATGGTAGCCAAAAACATTCAGTACTTC.

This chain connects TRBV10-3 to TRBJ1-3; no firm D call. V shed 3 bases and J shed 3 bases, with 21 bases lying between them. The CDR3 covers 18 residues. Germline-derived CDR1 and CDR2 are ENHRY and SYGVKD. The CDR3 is CAISEEREAWLFGNTIYF. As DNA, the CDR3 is TGTGCCATCAGTGAAGAAAGGGAGGCCTGGTTGTTTGGAAACACCATATATTTT.

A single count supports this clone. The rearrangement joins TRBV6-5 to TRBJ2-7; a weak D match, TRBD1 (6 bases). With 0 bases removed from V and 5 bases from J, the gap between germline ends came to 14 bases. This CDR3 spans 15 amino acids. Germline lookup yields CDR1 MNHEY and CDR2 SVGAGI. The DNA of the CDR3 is TGTGCCAGCAGTTACTCGTTATACAGGGCAGACGAGCAGTACTTC. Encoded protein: CASSYSLYRADEQYF.

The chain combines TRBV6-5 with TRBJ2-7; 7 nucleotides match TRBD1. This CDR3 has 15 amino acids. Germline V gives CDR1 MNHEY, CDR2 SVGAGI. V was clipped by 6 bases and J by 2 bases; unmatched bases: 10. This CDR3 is CASRETGVIPYEQYF. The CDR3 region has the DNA TGTGCCAGCAGAGAAACAGGGGTGATCCCCTACGAGCAGTACTTC.

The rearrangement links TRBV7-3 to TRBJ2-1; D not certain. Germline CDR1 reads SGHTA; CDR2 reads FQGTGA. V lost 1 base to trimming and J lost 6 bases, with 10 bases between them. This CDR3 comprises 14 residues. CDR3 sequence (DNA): TGTGCCAGCAGCTTAAGGGCCAATCGCAATGAGCAGTTCTTC. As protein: CASSLRANRNEQFF.

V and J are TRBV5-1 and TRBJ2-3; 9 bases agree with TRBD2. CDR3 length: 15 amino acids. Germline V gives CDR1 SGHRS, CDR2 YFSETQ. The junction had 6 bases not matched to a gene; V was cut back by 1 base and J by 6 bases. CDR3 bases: TGCGCCAGCAGCTTGAGCGGGAGGCCCCTCGATACGCAGTATTTT. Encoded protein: CASSLSGRPLDTQYF.

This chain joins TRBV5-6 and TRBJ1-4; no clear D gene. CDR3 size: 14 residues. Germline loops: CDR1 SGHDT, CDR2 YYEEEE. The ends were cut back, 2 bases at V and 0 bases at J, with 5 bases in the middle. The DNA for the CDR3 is TGTGCCAGCAGCTTCCCCTCAACTAATGAAAAACTGTTTTTT. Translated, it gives CASSFPSTNEKLFF.

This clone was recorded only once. CDR3 region: CASSLSVVSEQYF. The CDR3, as DNA: TGTGCCAGCAGTTTATCTGTTGTGAGCGAGCAGTACTTC. The V call is TRBV27, the J call TRBJ2-7; D ambiguous. The length of the CDR3 is 13 residues. Germline loops: CDR1 MNHEY, CDR2 SMNVEV (reference sequence). Trimming pared 0 bases from V and 6 bases from J, leaving 9 bases between.

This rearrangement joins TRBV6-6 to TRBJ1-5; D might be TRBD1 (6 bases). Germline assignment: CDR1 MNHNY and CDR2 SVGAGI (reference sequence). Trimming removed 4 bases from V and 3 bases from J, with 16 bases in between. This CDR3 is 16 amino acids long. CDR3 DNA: TGTGCCAGCAGTTCAATTCGACAGGACGCCAATCAGCCCCAGCATTTT. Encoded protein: CASSSIRQDANQPQHF.

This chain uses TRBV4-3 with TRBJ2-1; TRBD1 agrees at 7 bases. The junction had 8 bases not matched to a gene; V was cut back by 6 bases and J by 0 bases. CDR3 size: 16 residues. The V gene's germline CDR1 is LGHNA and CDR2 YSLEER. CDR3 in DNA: TGCGCCAGCAGTTACACAGGGGAGAGCTCCTACAATGAGCAGTTCTTC. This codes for CASSYTGESSYNEQFF.

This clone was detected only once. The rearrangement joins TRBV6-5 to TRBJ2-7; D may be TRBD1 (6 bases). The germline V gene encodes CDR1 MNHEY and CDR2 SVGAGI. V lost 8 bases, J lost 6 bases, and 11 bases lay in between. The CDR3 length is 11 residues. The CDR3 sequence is CASADSFEQYF. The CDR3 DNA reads TGTGCCAGCGCGGACAGCTTCGAGCAGTACTTC.

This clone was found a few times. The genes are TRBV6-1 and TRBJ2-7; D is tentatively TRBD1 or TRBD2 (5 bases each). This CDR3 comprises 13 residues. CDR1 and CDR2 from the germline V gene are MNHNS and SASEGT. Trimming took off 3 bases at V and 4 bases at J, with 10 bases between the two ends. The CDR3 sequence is CASSDGGVYEQYF. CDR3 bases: TGTGCCAGCAGTGATGGGGGTGTGTACGAGCAGTACTTC.

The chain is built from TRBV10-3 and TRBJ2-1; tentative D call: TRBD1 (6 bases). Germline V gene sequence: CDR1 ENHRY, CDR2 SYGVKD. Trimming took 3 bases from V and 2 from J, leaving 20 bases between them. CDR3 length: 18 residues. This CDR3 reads CAISERRQVGTPYNEQFF. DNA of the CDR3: TGTGCCATCAGTGAAAGAAGACAGGTCGGGACACCCTACAATGAGCAGTTCTTC.

This CDR3 reads CASSPHGGVETQYF. CDR3 coding DNA: TGTGCCAGCAGTCCTCACGGGGGGGTGGAGACCCAGTACTTC. V and J are TRBV28 and TRBJ2-5, with 8 bases lining up with TRBD2. The CDR3 totals 14 residues. Germline assignment: CDR1 MDHEN and CDR2 SYDVKM. V dropped 5 bases and J dropped 5; count of bases not matched to a gene: 7.

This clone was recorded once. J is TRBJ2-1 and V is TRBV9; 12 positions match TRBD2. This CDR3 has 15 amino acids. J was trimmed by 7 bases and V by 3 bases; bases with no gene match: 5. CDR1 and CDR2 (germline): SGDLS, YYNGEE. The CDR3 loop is CASSASGREMNEQFF. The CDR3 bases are TGTGCCAGCAGCGCTAGCGGGAGGGAAATGAATGAGCAGTTCTTC.